The 21 T cell receptor beta chains reported below all come from one sample, sequenced in a study of Tregs in tolerant kidney transplant recipients. Sequenced by immunoSEQ multiplex PCR; TCRdb stores in-frame clones only, minus some. The sample comprises about 110,000 clones, about 90% of which are singletons, and around 0.35% rests with the top ten. The sample was CD4+ T cells from blood, taken before the transplant. These receptors were obtained from a human donor who received a combined kidney and bone marrow transplant.

The V and J genes are TRBV5-6 and TRBJ1-1; D is undetermined. Looked up from germline, CDR1 is SGHDT and CDR2 is YYEEEE. Trimming removed 1 base from V and 0 bases from J, with 7 bases in between. The CDR3 is 14 residues long. The CDR3: CASSLRVMNTEAFF. CDR3 sequence (DNA): TGTGCCAGCAGCTTGCGGGTTATGAACACTGAAGCTTTCTTT.

The chain has TRBV5-1 and TRBJ2-5; 7 positions agree with TRBD1. CDR1 is SGHRS, CDR2 YFSETQ, per germline. Trimming removed 4 bases from V and 5 bases from J; junction bases left unmatched: 8. The CDR3 loop spans 14 amino acids. The CDR3 spells CASSQNRGWETQYF. CDR3 sequence (DNA): TGCGCCAGCAGCCAAAACAGGGGATGGGAGACCCAGTACTTC.

The CDR3 region has the DNA TGCGCCAGCAGCTTGGTGGCTAGCGGGGCCTACGAGCAGTACTTC. Its protein is CASSLVASGAYEQYF. The V and J genes are TRBV5-1 and TRBJ2-7; 9 nucleotides align to TRBD2. CDR1 SGHRS and CDR2 YFSETQ come from the germline V gene. The junction had 3 bases not matched to a gene; V was cut back by 0 bases and J by 2 bases. This CDR3 has 15 amino acids.

This sequence joins TRBV11-2 and TRBJ2-7; 7 bases are a match to TRBD1. This CDR3 has 15 residues. The germline V gene has CDR1 SGHAT and CDR2 FQNNGV. V was clipped by 0 bases and J by 5 bases; unmatched bases: 7. CDR3 in amino acids: CASSLDYTGAHEQYF. The DNA for the CDR3 is TGTGCCAGCAGCTTAGATTATACAGGGGCCCACGAGCAGTACTTC. Drawing the rest from reference TRBV11-2 and TRBJ2-7, the complete variable domain is EAGVAQSPRYKIIEKRQSVAFWCNPISGHATLYWYQQILGQGPKLLIQFQNNGVVDDSQLPKDRFSAERLKGVDSTLKIQPAKLEDSAVYLCASSLDYTGAHEQYFGPGTRLTVT.

Only a few counts were recorded for this clone. V gene TRBV11-2 combines with J gene TRBJ1-2; D possibly corresponds to TRBD1 (6 bases). The CDR3 sequence is 11 residues long. Germline V gives CDR1 SGHAT, CDR2 FQNNGV. V was cut by 3 bases and J by 7 bases, with 6 bases left in between. In nucleotides, the CDR3 is TGTGCCAGCAGCTTCAGGGGTGGCTACACCTTC. Translating it yields CASSFRGGYTF.

With regard to this clone: Within the sample, other DNA sequences also encode this same CDR3. This rearrangement joins TRBV5-1 to TRBJ1-2; a weak D match, TRBD1 (6 bases). The germline V and J ends were trimmed by 4 bases and 4 bases, with 11 bases remaining between them. This CDR3 has 13 residues. Germline V gene lookup returns CDR1 SGHRS and CDR2 YFSETQ. CDR3: CASSPDSSYGYTF. CDR3 coding DNA: TGCGCCAGCAGCCCGGACAGCTCCTATGGCTACACCTTC.

The chain recombines TRBV6-1 with TRBJ2-7; 10 positions match TRBD1. The germline V gene has CDR1 MNHNS and CDR2 SASEGT. Trimming at V came to 1 base and at J to 6 bases, leaving 6 bases not matched to a gene. CDR3 length: 15 amino acids. The chain's CDR3 is CASSEVPGQGSEQYF. The CDR3, as DNA: TGTGCCAGCAGTGAAGTCCCGGGACAGGGGAGCGAGCAGTACTTC.

This chain uses TRBV10-3 with TRBJ2-5; 8 nucleotides line up with TRBD1. CDR1 and CDR2 (germline): ENHRY, SYGVKD. The V segment lost 2 bases and the J segment 2 bases; nucleotides outside the gene matches: 1. This CDR3 has 14 residues. CDR3 region: CAISEGDRQETQYF. CDR3 sequence (DNA): TGTGCCATCAGTGAGGGGGACAGGCAAGAGACCCAGTACTTC.

Here the CDR3 reads CASSEGWNRRETQYF. CDR3 nucleotides: TGTGCCAGCAGTGAAGGATGGAACCGGAGGGAGACCCAGTACTTC. V usage is TRBV6-1 and J usage is TRBJ2-5, with TRBD2 as a possible D gene (5 bases). Germline-derived CDR1 and CDR2 are MNHNS and SASEGT. The CDR3 consists of 15 residues. V was cut by 1 base and J by 5 bases, with 14 bases left in between.

This chain links TRBV28 with TRBJ1-4, with D hard to call. CDR1 and CDR2 (germline): MDHEN, SYDVKM. Trimming removed 6 bases from V and 7 bases from J, with 15 bases in between. CDR3 length equals 14 residues. The CDR3 DNA sequence: TGTGCCAGCAGGCCCACTCCGATGGTTGAAAAACTGTTTTTT. Protein: CASRPTPMVEKLFF.

The chain recombines TRBV19 with TRBJ1-1, with TRBD1 matching 7 bases. The V segment lost 6 bases and the J segment 4 bases; nucleotides outside the gene matches: 8. The CDR3 runs to 14 residues. Per germline, CDR1 LNHDA and CDR2 SQIVND (reference sequence). The DNA for the CDR3 is TGTGCCAGTAGCGATACACAGGGGAGCACTGAAGCTTTCTTT. It encodes CASSDTQGSTEAFF. The full variable domain, rest sourced from reference TRBV19 and TRBJ1-1, is DGGITQSPKYLFRKEGQNVTLSCEQNLNHDAMYWYRQDPGQGLRLIYYSQIVNDFQKGDIAEGYSVSREKKESFPLTVTSAQKNPTAFYLCASSDTQGSTEAFFGQGTRLTVV.

The chain uses TRBV5-1 and TRBJ2-2; TRBD1 matches at 8 bases. Germline V gene sequence: CDR1 SGHRS, CDR2 YFSETQ. The CDR3 consists of 14 residues. V lost 4 bases and J lost 8; bases outside the gene matches: 7. CDR3 loop: CASSLGQGMGELFF. The CDR3, as DNA: TGCGCCAGCAGCCTCGGACAGGGTATGGGGGAGCTGTTTTTT. Full variable domain (remainder filled in from reference TRBV5-1 and TRBJ2-2): KAGVTQTPRYLIKTRGQQVTLSCSPISGHRSVSWYQQTPGQGLQFLFEYFSETQRNKGNFPGRFSGRQFSNSRSEMNVSTLELGDSALYLCASSLGQGMGELFFGEGSRLTVL.

The gene calls are TRBV2 and TRBJ1-1, with D possibly matching TRBD1 (5 bases). Deletions cut 4 bases from V and 5 bases from J, with 11 bases between. This CDR3 region has 13 residues. CDR1 and CDR2 from the germline V gene are SNHLY and FYNNEI. CDR3: CASSGNRGTEAFF. DNA for the CDR3: TGTGCCAGCAGTGGGAATCGGGGGACTGAAGCTTTCTTT.

The chain has TRBV19 and TRBJ2-2; 11 nucleotides align to TRBD1. The CDR3 length is 16 residues. V dropped 6 bases and J dropped 7; count of bases not matched to a gene: 10. Germline values: CDR1 LNHDA, CDR2 SQIVND (reference sequence). The CDR3 DNA sequence: TGTGCCAGTAGCATCAGGGGACAGGGGGTTAGCGGGGAGCTGTTTTTT. Translated: CASSIRGQGVSGELFF.

The chain couples TRBV10-2 to TRBJ2-1; 7 nucleotides line up with TRBD1. CDR1 is WSHSY, CDR2 SAAADI, per germline. Losses at the gene ends were 5 bases for V and 1 base for J; bases not matched to a gene: 5. The CDR3 runs to 15 residues. In nucleotides, the CDR3 is TGCGCCAGCAGTCCACCGACAGGGTCCTACAATGAGCAGTTCTTC. Its protein product is CASSPPTGSYNEQFF.

The genes are TRBV7-2 and TRBJ2-7, with 8 bases identical to TRBD1. This CDR3 has 14 residues. Trimming cost V 5 bases and J 4 bases; bases outside gene matches: 7. Germline V gene lookup returns CDR1 SGHTA and CDR2 FQGNSA. In nucleotides, the CDR3 is TGTGCCAGCAGCCTGGAAACAGGGGGGTACGAGCAGTACTTC. It specifies CASSLETGGYEQYF.

J is TRBJ2-7 and V is TRBV28; D uncertain. The CDR3 consists of 15 residues. The V and J ends lost 6 bases and 0 bases respectively, with 15 bases between them. The germline V gene has CDR1 MDHEN and CDR2 SYDVKM. The CDR3 loop is CASSHHRSGSYEQYF. CDR3 DNA sequence: TGTGCCAGCAGCCACCATCGGTCCGGCTCCTACGAGCAGTACTTC.

The J gene is TRBJ1-3, the V gene TRBV4-3; no clear D. V was clipped by 0 bases and J by 0 bases, with 12 bases between them. Looked up from germline, CDR1 is LGHNA and CDR2 is YSLEER. The CDR3 has 17 residues. CDR3 sequence reads: CASSQDFSPSSGNTIYF. The CDR3 bases are TGCGCCAGCAGCCAAGATTTCAGTCCAAGCTCTGGAAACACCATATATTTT.

The chain has TRBV2 and TRBJ2-2; perhaps TRBD2 as D (6 bases). CDR3 size: 15 residues. Germline-derived CDR1 and CDR2 are SNHLY and FYNNEI. V was pared by 6 bases and J by 4 bases, with 15 bases between. CDR3 protein: CASRKLALGTGELFF. CDR3 nucleotides: TGTGCCAGCAGGAAACTAGCTTTGGGCACCGGGGAGCTGTTTTTT.

This chain uses TRBV11-2 with TRBJ2-1; D is perhaps TRBD2 (6 bases). Trimming cost V 1 base and J 8 bases, with 12 bases left between them. From germline, CDR1 is SGHAT and CDR2 FQNNGV. The CDR3 length is 14 residues. The CDR3: CASSLGGVGHEQFF. CDR3 nucleotides: TGTGCCAGCAGCTTAGGGGGGGTTGGTCATGAGCAGTTCTTC.

This chain links TRBV10-3 with TRBJ1-1; D is uncertain. V shed 7 bases and J shed 3 bases, with 6 bases lying between them. From germline, CDR1 is ENHRY and CDR2 SYGVKD. This CDR3 has 11 amino acids. The CDR3 coding sequence is TGTGCCATCATGGAGGACACTGAAGCTTTCTTT. Translation gives CAIMEDTEAFF.